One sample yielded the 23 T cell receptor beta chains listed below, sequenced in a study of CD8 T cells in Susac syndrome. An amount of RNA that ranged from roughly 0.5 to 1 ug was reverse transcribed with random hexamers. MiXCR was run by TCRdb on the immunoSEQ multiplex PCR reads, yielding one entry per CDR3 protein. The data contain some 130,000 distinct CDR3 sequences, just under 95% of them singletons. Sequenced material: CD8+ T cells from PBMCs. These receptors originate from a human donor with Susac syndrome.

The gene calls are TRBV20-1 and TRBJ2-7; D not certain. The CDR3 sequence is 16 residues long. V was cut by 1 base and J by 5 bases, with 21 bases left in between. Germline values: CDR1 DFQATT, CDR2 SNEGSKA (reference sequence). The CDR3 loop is CSARASTVALVHEQYF. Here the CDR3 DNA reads TGCAGTGCTAGAGCGTCAACCGTGGCCCTCGTCCACGAGCAGTACTTC.

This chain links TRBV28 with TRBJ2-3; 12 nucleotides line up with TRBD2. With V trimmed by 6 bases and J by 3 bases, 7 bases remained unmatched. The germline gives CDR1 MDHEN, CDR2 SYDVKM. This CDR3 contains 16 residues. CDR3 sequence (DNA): TGTGCCAGCAGCTCTGGACTAGCGGGAATAACAGATACGCAGTATTTT. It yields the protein CASSSGLAGITDTQYF.

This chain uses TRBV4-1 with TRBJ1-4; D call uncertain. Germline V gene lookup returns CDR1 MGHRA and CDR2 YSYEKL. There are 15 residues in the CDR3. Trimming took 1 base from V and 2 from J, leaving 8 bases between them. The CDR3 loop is CASSQASETNEKLFF. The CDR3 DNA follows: TGCGCCAGCAGCCAAGCCTCTGAGACTAATGAAAAACTGTTTTTT.

The CDR3 region is CASSFGGKTEAFF. CDR3 sequence (DNA): TGTGCCAGCAGCTTTGGCGGAAAGACTGAAGCTTTCTTT. The chain employs TRBV7-6 and TRBJ1-1; D gene ambiguous. Germline V gene sequence: CDR1 SGHVS, CDR2 FNYEAQ. The CDR3 loop spans 13 amino acids. Trimming took off 3 bases at V and 5 bases at J, with 10 bases between the two ends.

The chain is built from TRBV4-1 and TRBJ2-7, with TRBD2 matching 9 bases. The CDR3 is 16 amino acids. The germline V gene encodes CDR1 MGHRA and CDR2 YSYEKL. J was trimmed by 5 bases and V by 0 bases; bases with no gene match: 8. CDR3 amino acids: CASSQDLREGLDEQYF. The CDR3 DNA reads TGCGCCAGCAGCCAAGATCTGCGGGAGGGCCTCGACGAGCAGTACTTC.

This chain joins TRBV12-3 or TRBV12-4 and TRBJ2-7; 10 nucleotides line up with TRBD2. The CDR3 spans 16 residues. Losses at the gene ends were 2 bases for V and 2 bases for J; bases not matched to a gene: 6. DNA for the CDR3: TGTGCCAGCAGTTTAACAGCGGGAGGGAGAGCCTACGAGCAGTACTTC. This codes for CASSLTAGGRAYEQYF.

In DNA, the CDR3 is TGCAGCGTTGGCCAGGGGGCTAACTATGGCTACACCTTC. This gives the protein CSVGQGANYGYTF. J is TRBJ1-2 and V is TRBV29-1; 7 bases align to TRBD1. Trimming cost V 4 bases and J 0 bases; bases outside gene matches: 2. Germline V CDR1 and CDR2: SQVTM, ANQGSEA. The CDR3 sequence is 13 residues long.

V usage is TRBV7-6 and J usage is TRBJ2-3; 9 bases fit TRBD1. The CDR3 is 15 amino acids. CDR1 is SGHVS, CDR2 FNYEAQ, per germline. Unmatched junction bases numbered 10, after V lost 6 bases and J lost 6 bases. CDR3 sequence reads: CASRPWTGVADTQYF. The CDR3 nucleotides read TGTGCCAGCAGACCTTGGACAGGGGTCGCGGATACGCAGTATTTT.

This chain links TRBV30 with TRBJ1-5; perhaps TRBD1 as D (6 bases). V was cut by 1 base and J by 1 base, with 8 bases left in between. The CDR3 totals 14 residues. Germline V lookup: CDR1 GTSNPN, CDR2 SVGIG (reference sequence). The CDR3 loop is CAWSAGVSNQPQHF. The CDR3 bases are TGTGCCTGGAGTGCAGGGGTAAGCAATCAGCCCCAGCATTTT.

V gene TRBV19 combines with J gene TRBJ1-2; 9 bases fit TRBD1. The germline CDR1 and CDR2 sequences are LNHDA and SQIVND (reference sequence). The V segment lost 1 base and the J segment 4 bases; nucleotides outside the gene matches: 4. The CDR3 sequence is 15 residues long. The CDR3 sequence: CASSIAGQGGYGYTF. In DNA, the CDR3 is TGTGCCAGTAGTATAGCGGGACAGGGAGGCTATGGCTACACCTTC.

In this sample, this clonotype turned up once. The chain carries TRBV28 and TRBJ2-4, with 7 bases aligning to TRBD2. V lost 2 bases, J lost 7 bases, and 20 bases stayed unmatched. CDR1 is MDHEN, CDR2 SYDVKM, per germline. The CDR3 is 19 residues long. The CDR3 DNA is TGTGCCAGCAGTTTACCCCCGAGAGTGGGAGGGCCCGGTGCGAACATTCAGTACTTC. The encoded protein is CASSLPPRVGGPGANIQYF.

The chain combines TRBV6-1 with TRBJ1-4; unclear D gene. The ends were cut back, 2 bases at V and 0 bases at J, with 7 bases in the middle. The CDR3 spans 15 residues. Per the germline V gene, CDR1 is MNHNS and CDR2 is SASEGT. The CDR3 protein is CASSEWGATNEKLFF. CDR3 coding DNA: TGTGCCAGCAGTGAATGGGGTGCAACTAATGAAAAACTGTTTTTT.

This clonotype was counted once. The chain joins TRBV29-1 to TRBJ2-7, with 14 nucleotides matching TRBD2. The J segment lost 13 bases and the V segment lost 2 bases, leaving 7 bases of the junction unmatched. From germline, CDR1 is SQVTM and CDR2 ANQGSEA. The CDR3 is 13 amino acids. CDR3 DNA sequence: TGCAGCGTTGAAAAGACTAGCGGGAGGGCCGAATACTTC. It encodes CSVEKTSGRAEYF.

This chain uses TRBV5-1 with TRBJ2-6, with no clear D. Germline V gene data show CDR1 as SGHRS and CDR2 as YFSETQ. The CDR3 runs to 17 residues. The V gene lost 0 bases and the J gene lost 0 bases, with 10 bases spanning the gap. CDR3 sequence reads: CASSLDLWVSGANVLTF. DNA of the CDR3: TGCGCCAGCAGCTTGGATCTTTGGGTCTCTGGGGCCAACGTCCTGACTTTC.

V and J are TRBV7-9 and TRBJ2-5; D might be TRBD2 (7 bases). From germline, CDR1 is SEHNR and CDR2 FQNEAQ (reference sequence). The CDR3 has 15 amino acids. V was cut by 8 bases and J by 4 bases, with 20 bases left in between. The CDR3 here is CASRPRGGGSETQYF. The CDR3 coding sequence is TGTGCCAGCCGCCCGAGGGGAGGGGGTTCAGAGACCCAGTACTTC.

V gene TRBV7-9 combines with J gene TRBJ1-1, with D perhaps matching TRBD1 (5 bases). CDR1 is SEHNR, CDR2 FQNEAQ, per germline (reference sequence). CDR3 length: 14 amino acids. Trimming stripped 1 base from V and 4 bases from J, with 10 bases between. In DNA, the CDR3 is TGTGCCAGCAGCTTAGGGGACGAGGGCACTGAAGCTTTCTTT. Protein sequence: CASSLGDEGTEAFF. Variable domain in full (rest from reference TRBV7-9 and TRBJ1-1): DTGVSQNPRHKITKRGQNVTFRCDPISEHNRLYWYRQTLGQGPEFLTYFQNEAQLEKSRLLSDRFSAERPKGSFSTLEIQRTEQGDSAMYLCASSLGDEGTEAFFGQGTRLTVV.

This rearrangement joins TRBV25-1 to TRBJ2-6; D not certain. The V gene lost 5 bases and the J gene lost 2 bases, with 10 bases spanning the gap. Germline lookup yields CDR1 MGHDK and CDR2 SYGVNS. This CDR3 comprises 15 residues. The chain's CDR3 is CASSPPVTGANVLTF. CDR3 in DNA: TGTGCCAGCAGTCCCCCTGTAACTGGGGCCAACGTCCTGACTTTC. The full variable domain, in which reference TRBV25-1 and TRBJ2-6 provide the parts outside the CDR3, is EADIYQTPRYLVIGTGKKITLECSQTMGHDKMYWYQQDPGMELHLIHYSYGVNSTEKGDLSSESTVSRIRTEHFPLTLESARPSHTSQYLCASSPPVTGANVLTFGAGSRLTVL.

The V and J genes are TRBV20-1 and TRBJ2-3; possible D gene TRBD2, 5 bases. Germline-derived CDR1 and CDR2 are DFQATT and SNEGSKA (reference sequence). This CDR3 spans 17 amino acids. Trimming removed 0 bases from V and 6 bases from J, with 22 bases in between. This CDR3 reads CSARDQGRAAPLDTQYF. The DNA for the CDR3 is TGCAGTGCTAGAGATCAAGGGCGGGCTGCACCGTTGGATACGCAGTATTTT.

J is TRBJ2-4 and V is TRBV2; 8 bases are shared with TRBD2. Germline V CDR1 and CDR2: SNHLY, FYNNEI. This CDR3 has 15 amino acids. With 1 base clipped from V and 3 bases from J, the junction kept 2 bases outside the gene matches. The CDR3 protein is CASSEVTSGKNIQYF. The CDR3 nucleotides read TGTGCCAGCAGTGAAGTAACTAGCGGCAAAAACATTCAGTACTTC.

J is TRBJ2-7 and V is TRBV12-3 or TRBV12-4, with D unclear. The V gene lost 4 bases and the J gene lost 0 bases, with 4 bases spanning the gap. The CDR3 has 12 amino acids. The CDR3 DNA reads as TGTGCCAGCAGTTGGCACTCCTACGAGCAGTACTTC. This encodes CASSWHSYEQYF.

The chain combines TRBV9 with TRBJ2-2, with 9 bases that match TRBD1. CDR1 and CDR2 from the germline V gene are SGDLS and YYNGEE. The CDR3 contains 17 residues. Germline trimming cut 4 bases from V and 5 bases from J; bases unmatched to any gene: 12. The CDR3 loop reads CASSLTTGGAATGELFF. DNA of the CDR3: TGTGCCAGCAGCTTAACCACAGGGGGCGCAGCAACCGGGGAGCTGTTTTTT.

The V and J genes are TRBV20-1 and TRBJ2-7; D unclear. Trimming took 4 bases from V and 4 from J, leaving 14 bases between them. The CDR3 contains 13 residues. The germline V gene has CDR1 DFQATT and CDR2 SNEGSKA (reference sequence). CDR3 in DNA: TGCAGTGCTACGGAGCCGGCCAATTACGAGCAGTACTTC. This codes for CSATEPANYEQYF.

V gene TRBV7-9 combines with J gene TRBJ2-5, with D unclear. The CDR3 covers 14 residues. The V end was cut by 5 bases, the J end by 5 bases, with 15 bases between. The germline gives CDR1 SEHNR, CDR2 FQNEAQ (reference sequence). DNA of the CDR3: TGTGCCAGCAGCAATGACATAGACTCGGAGACCCAGTACTTC. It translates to CASSNDIDSETQYF.